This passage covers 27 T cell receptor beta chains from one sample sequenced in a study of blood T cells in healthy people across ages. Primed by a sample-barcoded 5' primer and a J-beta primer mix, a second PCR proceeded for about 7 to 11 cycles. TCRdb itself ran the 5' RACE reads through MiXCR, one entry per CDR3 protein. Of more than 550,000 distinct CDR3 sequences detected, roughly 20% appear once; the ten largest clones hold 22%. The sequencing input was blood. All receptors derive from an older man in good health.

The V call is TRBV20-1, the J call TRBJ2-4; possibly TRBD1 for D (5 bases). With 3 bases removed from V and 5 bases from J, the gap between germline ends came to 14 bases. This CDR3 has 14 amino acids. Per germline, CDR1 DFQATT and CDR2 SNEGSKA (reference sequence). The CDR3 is CSASSLVGQNIQYF. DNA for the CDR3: TGCAGTGCTAGTAGTCTAGTGGGGCAAAACATTCAGTACTTC.

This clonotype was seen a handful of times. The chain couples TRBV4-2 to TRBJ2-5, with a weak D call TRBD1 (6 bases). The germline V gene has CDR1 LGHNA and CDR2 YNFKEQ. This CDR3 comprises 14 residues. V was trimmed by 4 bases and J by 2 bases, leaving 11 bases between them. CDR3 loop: CASSPGQTQETQYF. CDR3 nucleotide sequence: TGTGCCAGCAGCCCAGGACAGACTCAAGAGACCCAGTACTTC.

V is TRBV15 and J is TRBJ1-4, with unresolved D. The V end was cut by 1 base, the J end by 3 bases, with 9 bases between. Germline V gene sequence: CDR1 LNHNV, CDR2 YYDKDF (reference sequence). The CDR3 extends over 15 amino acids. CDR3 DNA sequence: TGTGCCACCAGCAGAGTGTACGGGGCTAATGAAAAACTGTTTTTT. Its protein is CATSRVYGANEKLFF.

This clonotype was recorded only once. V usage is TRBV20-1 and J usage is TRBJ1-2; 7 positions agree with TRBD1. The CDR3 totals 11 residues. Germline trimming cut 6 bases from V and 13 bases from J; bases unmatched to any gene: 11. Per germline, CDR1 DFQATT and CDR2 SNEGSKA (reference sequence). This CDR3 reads CSALRQGGPTF. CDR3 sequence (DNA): TGCAGTGCCCTCAGACAGGGAGGCCCCACCTTC.

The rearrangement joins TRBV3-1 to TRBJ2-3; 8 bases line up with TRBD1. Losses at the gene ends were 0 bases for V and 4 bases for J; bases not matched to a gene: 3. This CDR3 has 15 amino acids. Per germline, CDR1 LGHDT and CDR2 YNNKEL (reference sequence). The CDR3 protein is CASSQDFRGPDTQYF. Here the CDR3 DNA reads TGTGCCAGCAGCCAAGATTTCAGGGGGCCAGATACGCAGTATTTT.

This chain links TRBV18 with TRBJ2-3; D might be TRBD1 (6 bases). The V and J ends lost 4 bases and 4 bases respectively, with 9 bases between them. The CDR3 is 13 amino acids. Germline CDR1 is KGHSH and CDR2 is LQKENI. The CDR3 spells CASSRPGADTQYF. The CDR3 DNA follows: TGTGCCAGCTCACGACCAGGGGCAGATACGCAGTATTTT.

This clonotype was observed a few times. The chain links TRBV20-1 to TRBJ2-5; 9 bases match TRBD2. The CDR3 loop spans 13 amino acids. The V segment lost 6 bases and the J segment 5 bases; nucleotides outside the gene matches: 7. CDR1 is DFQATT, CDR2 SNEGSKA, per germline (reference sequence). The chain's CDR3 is CSAAGLAWETQYF. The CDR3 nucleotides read TGCAGTGCCGCGGGACTAGCTTGGGAGACCCAGTACTTC.

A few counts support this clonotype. The CDR3 reads CASSQDGYRKNTEAFF. The CDR3 DNA is TGTGCCAGCAGCCAAGATGGTTATAGGAAGAACACTGAAGCTTTCTTT. The chain combines TRBV3-1 with TRBJ1-1, with D unclear. The germline gives CDR1 LGHDT, CDR2 YNNKEL (reference sequence). The CDR3 spans 16 residues. The V end lost 0 bases, the J end lost 1 base, and 12 bases lay between the germline ends.

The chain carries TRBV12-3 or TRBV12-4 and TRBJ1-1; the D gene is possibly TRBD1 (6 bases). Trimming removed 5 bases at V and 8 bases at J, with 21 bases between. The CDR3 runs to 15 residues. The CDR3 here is CASSPPPPRGAEAFF. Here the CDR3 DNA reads TGTGCCAGCAGTCCCCCTCCCCCAAGGGGGGCCGAAGCTTTCTTT.

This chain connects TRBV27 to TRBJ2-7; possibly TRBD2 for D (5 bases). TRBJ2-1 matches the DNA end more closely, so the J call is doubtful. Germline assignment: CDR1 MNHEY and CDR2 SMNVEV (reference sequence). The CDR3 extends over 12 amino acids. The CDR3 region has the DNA TGTGCCAGCAGCAAGTCGGCGGGCGAGCAGTTCTTC. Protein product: CASSKSAGEQFF.

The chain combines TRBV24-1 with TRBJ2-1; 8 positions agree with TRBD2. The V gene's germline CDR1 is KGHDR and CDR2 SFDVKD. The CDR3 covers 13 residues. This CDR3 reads CATAGGPASAQFF. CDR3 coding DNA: TGTGCGACCGCGGGAGGCCCCGCATCTGCGCAGTTCTTC.

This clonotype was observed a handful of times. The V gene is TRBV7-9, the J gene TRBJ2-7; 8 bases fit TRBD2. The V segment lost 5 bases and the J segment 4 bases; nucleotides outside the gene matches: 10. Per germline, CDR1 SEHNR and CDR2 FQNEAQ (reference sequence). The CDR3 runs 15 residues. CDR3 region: CASSQYGGANYEQYF. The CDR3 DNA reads TGTGCCAGCAGCCAGTACGGGGGGGCTAATTACGAGCAGTACTTC.

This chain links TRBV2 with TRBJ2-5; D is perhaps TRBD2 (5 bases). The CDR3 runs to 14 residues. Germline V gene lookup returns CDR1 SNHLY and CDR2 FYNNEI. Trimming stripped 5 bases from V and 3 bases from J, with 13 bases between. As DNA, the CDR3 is TGTGCCAGCAGTAGGACTGCAACTAAAGAGACCCAGTACTTC. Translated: CASSRTATKETQYF. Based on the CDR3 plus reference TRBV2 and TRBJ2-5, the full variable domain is EPEVTQTPSHQVTQMGQEVILRCVPISNHLYFYWYRQILGQKVEFLVSFYNNEISEKSEIFDDQFSVERPDGSNFTLKIRSTKLEDSAMYFCASSRTATKETQYFGPGTRLLVL.

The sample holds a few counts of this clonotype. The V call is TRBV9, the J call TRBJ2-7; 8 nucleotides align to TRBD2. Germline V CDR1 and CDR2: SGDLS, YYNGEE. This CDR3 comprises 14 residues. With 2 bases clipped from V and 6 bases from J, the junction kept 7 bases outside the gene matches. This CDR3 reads CASSVLGLGGEQYF. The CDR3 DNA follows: TGTGCCAGCAGCGTCCTGGGACTAGGAGGCGAGCAGTACTTC.

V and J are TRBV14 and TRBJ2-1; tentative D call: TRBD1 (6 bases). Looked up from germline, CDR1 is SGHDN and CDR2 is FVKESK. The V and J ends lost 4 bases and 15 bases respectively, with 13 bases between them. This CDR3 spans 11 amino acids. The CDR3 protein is CASSPGQTPFF. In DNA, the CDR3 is TGTGCCAGCAGCCCCGGACAGACTCCGTTCTTC.

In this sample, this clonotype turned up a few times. Here the CDR3 DNA reads TGTGCCAGTAGTATAGGGGGGTCGCCCAATCAGCCCCAGCATTTT. It specifies CASSIGGSPNQPQHF. V gene TRBV19 combines with J gene TRBJ1-5; the D gene is possibly TRBD1 (5 bases). Between the trimmed V and J ends, which lost 1 base and 3 bases, there was a span of 10 bases. The CDR3 contains 15 residues. From germline, CDR1 is LNHDA and CDR2 SQIVND (reference sequence).

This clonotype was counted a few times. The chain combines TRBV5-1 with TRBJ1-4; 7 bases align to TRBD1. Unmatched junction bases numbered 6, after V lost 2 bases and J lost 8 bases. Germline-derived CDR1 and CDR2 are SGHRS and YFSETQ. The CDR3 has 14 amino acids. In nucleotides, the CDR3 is TGCGCCAGCAGCTTCAACAGGGGCAAAGAAAAACTGTTTTTT. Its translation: CASSFNRGKEKLFF.

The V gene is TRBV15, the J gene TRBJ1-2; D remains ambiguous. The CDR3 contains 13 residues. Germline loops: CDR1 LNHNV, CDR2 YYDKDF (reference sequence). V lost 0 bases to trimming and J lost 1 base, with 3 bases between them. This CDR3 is CATSRDINYGYTF. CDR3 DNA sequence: TGTGCCACCAGCAGAGACATTAACTATGGCTACACCTTC.

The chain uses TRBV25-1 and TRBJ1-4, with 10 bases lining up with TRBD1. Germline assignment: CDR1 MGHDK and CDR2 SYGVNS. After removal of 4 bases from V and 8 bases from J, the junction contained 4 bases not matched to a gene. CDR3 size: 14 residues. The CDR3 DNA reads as TGTGCCAGCAGTGTGGGACAGGGGCACGAAAAACTGTTTTTT. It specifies CASSVGQGHEKLFF.

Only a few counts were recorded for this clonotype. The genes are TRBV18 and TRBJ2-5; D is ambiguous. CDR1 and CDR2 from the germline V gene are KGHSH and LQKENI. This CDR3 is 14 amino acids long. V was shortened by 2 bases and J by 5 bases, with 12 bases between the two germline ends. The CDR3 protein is CASSPNGALETQYF. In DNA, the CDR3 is TGTGCCAGCTCACCAAACGGAGCTTTGGAGACCCAGTACTTC.

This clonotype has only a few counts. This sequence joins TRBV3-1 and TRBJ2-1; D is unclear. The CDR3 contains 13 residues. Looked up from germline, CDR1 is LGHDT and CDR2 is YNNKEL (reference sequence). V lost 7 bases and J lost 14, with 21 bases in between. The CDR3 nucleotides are TGTGCCAGCACCGATTCCCCCCGCAGCTCTAAGTTCTTC. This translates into CASTDSPRSSKFF.

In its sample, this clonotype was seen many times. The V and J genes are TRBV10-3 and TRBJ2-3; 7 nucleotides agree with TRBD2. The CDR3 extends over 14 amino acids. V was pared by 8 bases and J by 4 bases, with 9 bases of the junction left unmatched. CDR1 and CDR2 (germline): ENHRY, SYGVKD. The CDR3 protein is CAIRRGLEADTQYF. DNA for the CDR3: TGTGCCATCCGGCGAGGACTAGAGGCAGATACGCAGTATTTT.

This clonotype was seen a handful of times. The CDR3 DNA is TGTGCCAGCAGCTGGCGTGACAGGGGCGAGCAGTACTTC. Its translation is CASSWRDRGEQYF. The chain employs TRBV7-8 and TRBJ2-1; 8 bases are shared with TRBD1. The DNA end favors TRBJ2-7, so the J call may be wrong. Looked up from germline, CDR1 is SGHVS and CDR2 is FQNEAQ. CDR3 length: 13 amino acids.

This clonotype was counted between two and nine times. The CDR3 DNA reads TGCGCCAGCAGCCAACGGGATATCTACACTGAAGCTTTCTTT. Encoded protein: CASSQRDIYTEAFF. V gene TRBV4-3 combines with J gene TRBJ1-1; D ambiguous. CDR3 size: 14 residues. Trimming pared 2 bases from V and 3 bases from J, leaving 10 bases between. Germline V gene lookup returns CDR1 LGHNA and CDR2 YSLEER.

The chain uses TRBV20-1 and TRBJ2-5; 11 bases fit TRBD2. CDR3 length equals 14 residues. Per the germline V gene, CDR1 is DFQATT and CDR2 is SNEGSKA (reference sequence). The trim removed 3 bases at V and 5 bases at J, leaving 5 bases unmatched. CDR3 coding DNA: TGCAGTGCTAGTAGCGGGGGGGCCGATGAGACCCAGTACTTC. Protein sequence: CSASSGGADETQYF.

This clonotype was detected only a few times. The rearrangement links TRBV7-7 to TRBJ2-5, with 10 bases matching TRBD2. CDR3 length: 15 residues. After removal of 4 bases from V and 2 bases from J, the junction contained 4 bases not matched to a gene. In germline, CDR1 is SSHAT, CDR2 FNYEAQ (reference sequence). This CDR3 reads CASSSLAGGQETQYF. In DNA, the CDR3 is TGTGCCAGCAGCTCTTTAGCGGGGGGACAAGAGACCCAGTACTTC.

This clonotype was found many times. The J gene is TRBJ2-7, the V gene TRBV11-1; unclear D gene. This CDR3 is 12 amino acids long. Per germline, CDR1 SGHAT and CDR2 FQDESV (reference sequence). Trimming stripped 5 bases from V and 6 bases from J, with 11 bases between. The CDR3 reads CASSIPPFEQYF. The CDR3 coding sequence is TGTGCCAGCAGCATACCCCCCTTCGAGCAGTACTTC.